The 32 T cell receptor beta chains listed next were all sequenced from one sample in a study of T cells in Graves' hyperthyroidism and ophthalmopathy (dated by TCRdb to between 2018 and 2020). Libraries were built with multiplex PCR. The reads were generated on an Illumina HiSeq 2000. Amplification of TCR beta CDR3 regions was carried out from RNA transcripts. A first-round RT-PCR of the TCR CDR3 used the HTBI primer set with the Qiagen OneStep RT-PCR kit. TCRdb reanalyzed the raw reads on its own, using fastp at Q25 for trimming and MiXCR for clone calling, and kept in-frame beta chains. Each CDR3 protein appears once, grouped with its most common genes and DNA. This sample lists 300,000 to 450,000 distinct CDR3 sequences; roughly 25% were detected once. The ten biggest clones cover more than 60% of the sample. Sequencing used blood. Receptor source: a man aged 45-65 years with Graves' hyperthyroidism.

At least ten counts were recorded for this clonotype. V usage is TRBV11-2 and J usage is TRBJ1-1, with D possibly being TRBD1 (5 bases). Germline lookup yields CDR1 SGHAT and CDR2 FQNNGV. The CDR3 length is 11 residues. V was cut by 11 bases and J by 4 bases, with 11 bases left in between. The CDR3 nucleotides are TGTGCCTGCCGGGACTTCACTGAAGCTTTCTTT. Protein: CACRDFTEAFF.

The V call is TRBV12-3 or TRBV12-4, the J call TRBJ2-1; 11 bases are shared with TRBD2. Losses at the gene ends were 6 bases for V and 6 bases for J; bases not matched to a gene: 10. There are 16 residues in the CDR3. CDR3 coding DNA: TGTGCCAGCAGCCAACAAGTCGGACTAGCGGGCAATGAGCAGTTCTTC. Its translation: CASSQQVGLAGNEQFF.

In this sample, this clonotype turned up a few times. In DNA, the CDR3 is TGTGCCAGCACCCCTTTGGGGGGCTCCTACGAGCAGTACTTC. Residues: CASTPLGGSYEQYF. The chain links TRBV12-3 or TRBV12-4 to TRBJ2-7, with D tentatively TRBD2 (6 bases). The length of the CDR3 is 14 residues. The V gene lost 7 bases and the J gene lost 0 bases, with 13 bases spanning the gap.

This clonotype was seen only a few times. The chain combines TRBV20-1 with TRBJ1-1; 8 nucleotides align to TRBD1. Germline loops: CDR1 DFQATT, CDR2 SNEGSKA (reference sequence). Trimming removed 0 bases from V and 9 bases from J; junction bases left unmatched: 9. This CDR3 is built from 14 residues. The chain's CDR3 is CSARDYRTGSQAFF. Written as DNA, the CDR3 is TGCAGTGCTAGAGATTACAGGACAGGGTCTCAAGCTTTCTTT.

The V call is TRBV2, the J call TRBJ1-3, with D unresolved. Germline V lookup: CDR1 SNHLY, CDR2 FYNNEI. This CDR3 comprises 16 residues. V lost 4 bases to trimming and J lost 0 bases, with 13 bases between them. The CDR3 loop is CASSVQAVLSGNTIYF. Written as DNA, the CDR3 is TGTGCCAGCAGTGTGCAGGCCGTCCTCTCTGGAAACACCATATATTTT.

The rearrangement joins TRBV14 to TRBJ2-7, with TRBD2 identical over 7 bases. Trimming removed 0 bases from V and 2 bases from J; junction bases left unmatched: 10. Germline V gives CDR1 SGHDN, CDR2 FVKESK. This CDR3 is built from 17 residues. The CDR3 bases are TGTGCCAGCAGCCAAGAGTCTTTGGCTAGCGGAGCCTACGAGCAGTACTTC. Translation gives CASSQESLASGAYEQYF.

This clonotype was seen only a few times. V gene TRBV14 combines with J gene TRBJ1-1; TRBD1 matches at 8 bases. V lost 2 bases, J lost 4 bases, and 3 bases stayed unmatched. The germline CDR1 and CDR2 sequences are SGHDN and FVKESK. The CDR3 consists of 14 residues. The CDR3 sequence: CASSQLGQGTEAFF. The DNA for the CDR3 is TGTGCCAGCAGCCAACTAGGACAGGGCACTGAAGCTTTCTTT.

The chain couples TRBV3-1 to TRBJ2-1; D perhaps matches TRBD2 (6 bases). Per the germline V gene, CDR1 is LGHDT and CDR2 is YNNKEL (reference sequence). The CDR3 has 14 amino acids. Deletions cut 5 bases from V and 2 bases from J, with 10 bases between. The CDR3 DNA sequence: TGTGCCAGCAGCTGGGGGGATCCCTACAATGAGCAGTTCTTC. This translates into CASSWGDPYNEQFF.

Only a few counts were recorded for this clonotype. This chain links TRBV24-1 with TRBJ2-5; 7 nucleotides match TRBD2. The germline V gene has CDR1 KGHDR and CDR2 SFDVKD. V shed 4 bases and J 4 bases; nucleotides not matched to a gene: 2. The CDR3 runs to 13 residues. The CDR3 here is CATSEGGVETQYF. In nucleotides, the CDR3 is TGTGCCACCAGTGAGGGGGGGGTAGAGACCCAGTACTTC.

The chain carries TRBV6-1 and TRBJ2-7; possibly TRBD1 for D (6 bases). The CDR3 length is 15 residues. Per germline, CDR1 MNHNS and CDR2 SASEGT. Trimming left V 6 bases short and J 6 bases short, with 21 bases between. CDR3 sequence (DNA): TGTGCCAGCAGCGCCCCAGGGGAGTGGCTCGCCGAGCAGTACTTC. Translation gives CASSAPGEWLAEQYF.

The table lists this clonotype with many counts. This rearrangement joins TRBV7-8 to TRBJ2-7; TRBD2 is a possible D gene (5 bases). The CDR3 loop spans 16 amino acids. Germline CDR1 reads SGHVS; CDR2 reads FQNEAQ. The V and J ends lost 5 bases and 2 bases respectively, with 19 bases between them. This CDR3 is CASSPTPSKAAYEQYF. The CDR3 DNA is TGTGCCAGCAGCCCCACCCCTAGCAAGGCGGCCTACGAGCAGTACTTC.

The chain links TRBV9 to TRBJ2-2; possibly TRBD1 for D (7 bases). Trimming took off 4 bases at V and 4 bases at J, with 23 bases between the two ends. The CDR3 has 18 amino acids. Germline V lookup: CDR1 SGDLS, CDR2 YYNGEE. The chain's CDR3 is CASSHSQGGRDFTGELFF. The CDR3 DNA reads TGTGCCAGCAGCCACTCCCAGGGGGGCAGGGACTTCACCGGGGAGCTGTTTTTT.

Ten or more counts support this clonotype. The chain combines TRBV18 with TRBJ2-7, with TRBD1 matching 8 bases. CDR3 length: 15 amino acids. In germline, CDR1 is KGHSH, CDR2 LQKENI. J lost 5 bases, V lost 3 bases, and 9 bases had no gene match. DNA of the CDR3: TGTGCCAGCTCACCTTCCCGGACAGGGAGCGACGAGCAGTACTTC. Protein sequence: CASSPSRTGSDEQYF.

This CDR3 reads CASRDWGQNSPLHF. The CDR3 DNA reads TGTGCCAGCCGGGATTGGGGCCAAAATTCACCCCTCCACTTT. The chain employs TRBV10-3 and TRBJ1-6, with a tentative D call TRBD1 (5 bases). Germline V gives CDR1 ENHRY, CDR2 SYGVKD. V lost 10 bases and J 7 bases, leaving 17 bases between the germline ends. The CDR3 runs to 14 residues.

The gene calls are TRBV6-1 and TRBJ2-1; 9 nucleotides agree with TRBD2. The CDR3 totals 16 residues. Germline CDR1 MNHNS, CDR2 SASEGT. The ends lost 5 bases at V and 9 bases at J; junction bases unmatched: 14. The CDR3 DNA reads TGTGCCAGCAGTTACTTCGATGCGGGAGGGCCGAGTGAGCAGTTCTTC. Translated: CASSYFDAGGPSEQFF.

The chain uses TRBV19 and TRBJ2-5, with unresolved D. CDR3 length equals 14 residues. Trimming removed 10 bases from V and 5 bases from J, with 20 bases in between. CDR1 and CDR2 from the germline V gene are LNHDA and SQIVND (reference sequence). The CDR3 loop is CATSIRLDGETQYF. DNA for the CDR3: TGTGCCACCAGTATACGCCTAGACGGGGAGACCCAGTACTTC. The full variable domain, rest sourced from reference TRBV19 and TRBJ2-5, is DGGITQSPKYLFRKEGQNVTLSCEQNLNHDAMYWYRQDPGQGLRLIYYSQIVNDFQKGDIAEGYSVSREKKESFPLTVTSAQKNPTAFYLCATSIRLDGETQYFGPGTRLLVL.

In this sample, this clonotype turned up a few times. The rearrangement uses TRBV7-9 and TRBJ2-5, with 8 positions matching TRBD1. Germline V gene data show CDR1 as SEHNR and CDR2 as FQNEAQ (reference sequence). There are 15 residues in the CDR3. V trimming: 5 bases; J trimming: 5 bases; junction bases outside the gene matches: 10. CDR3 protein: CASSARAGGTETQYF. The CDR3 bases are TGTGCCAGCAGCGCCCGGGCAGGGGGCACGGAGACCCAGTACTTC.

This clonotype occurred many times. The DNA of the CDR3 is TGTGCCAGCAGCTATCAACAGTCGACGCAGTATTTT. Translating it yields CASSYQQSTQYF. The chain joins TRBV12-3 or TRBV12-4 to TRBJ2-3; D unclear. CDR3 length equals 12 residues. V lost 6 bases and J lost 9, with 13 bases in between.

This clonotype was observed at least ten times. V usage is TRBV7-2 and J usage is TRBJ2-1, with a possible D match to TRBD2 (5 bases). V shed 5 bases and J shed 0 bases, with 11 bases lying between them. This CDR3 is built from 15 residues. CDR1 and CDR2 from the germline V gene are SGHTA and FQGNSA. The CDR3 DNA sequence: TGTGCCAGCAGCCCCTTAGCGCGCTCCTACAATGAGCAGTTCTTC. Translated, it gives CASSPLARSYNEQFF. The whole variable domain, filled in from reference TRBV7-2 and TRBJ2-1, reads GAGVSQSPSNKVTEKGKDVELRCDPISGHTALYWYRQSLGQGLEFLIYFQGNSAPDKSGLPSDRFSAERTGGSVSTLTIQRTQQEDSAVYLCASSPLARSYNEQFFGPGTRLTVL.

This clonotype has a handful of counts. V gene TRBV29-1 combines with J gene TRBJ2-3; the D is unclear. This CDR3 region has 13 residues. Germline CDR1 SQVTM, CDR2 ANQGSEA. Trimming pared 3 bases from V and 2 bases from J, leaving 9 bases between. This CDR3 is CSVDIGNTDTQYF. The DNA for the CDR3 is TGCAGCGTTGACATAGGGAACACAGATACGCAGTATTTT.

The J gene is TRBJ2-5, the V gene TRBV19; a weak D match, TRBD1 (6 bases). The CDR3 loop spans 12 amino acids. V gave up 7 bases and J gave up 4 bases, with 10 bases separating them. CDR1 and CDR2 (germline): LNHDA, SQIVND (reference sequence). The CDR3 DNA reads TGTGCCAGTAAGGGACACCTAGAGACCCAGTACTTC. It specifies CASKGHLETQYF.

The J gene is TRBJ2-1, the V gene TRBV11-2; D is undetermined. Germline V lookup: CDR1 SGHAT, CDR2 FQNNGV. There are 13 residues in the CDR3. V lost 4 bases and J lost 4, with 8 bases in between. CDR3 protein: CASSSFRYNEQFF. The DNA of the CDR3 is TGTGCCAGCAGCTCCTTTAGGTACAATGAGCAGTTCTTC.

The chain links TRBV20-1 to TRBJ1-2; 7 bases line up with TRBD1. The germline CDR1 and CDR2 sequences are DFQATT and SNEGSKA (reference sequence). The CDR3 has 14 amino acids. After removal of 6 bases from V and 0 bases from J, the junction contained 7 bases not matched to a gene. The CDR3 bases are TGCAGTGCAAGGACAGGTACTGCTAACTATGGCTACACCTTC. The encoded protein is CSARTGTANYGYTF.

The rearrangement links TRBV2 to TRBJ2-2, with D unclear. The length of the CDR3 is 15 residues. Trimming pared 3 bases from V and 7 bases from J, leaving 15 bases between. From germline, CDR1 is SNHLY and CDR2 FYNNEI. The CDR3 reads CASSDVFVGNGELFF. In nucleotides, the CDR3 is TGTGCCAGCAGTGATGTCTTTGTGGGAAACGGGGAGCTGTTTTTT.

This clonotype was detected ten times or more. This rearrangement joins TRBV28 to TRBJ2-1, with D uncertain. Trimming removed 3 bases from V and 8 bases from J, with 11 bases in between. Per the germline V gene, CDR1 is MDHEN and CDR2 is SYDVKM. The CDR3 has 13 amino acids. CDR3 in amino acids: CASSFVGFDEQFF. CDR3 nucleotides: TGTGCCAGCAGTTTTGTCGGGTTCGATGAGCAGTTCTTC.

The chain carries TRBV20-1 and TRBJ2-7, with D tentatively TRBD1 (6 bases). V was cut by 5 bases and J by 3 bases, with 20 bases left in between. Germline V CDR1 and CDR2: DFQATT, SNEGSKA (reference sequence). The CDR3 is made up of 15 amino acids. DNA of the CDR3: TGCAGTGCTGAGCCCGCCATCGCAGGGGACTACGAGCAGTACTTC. This codes for CSAEPAIAGDYEQYF.

This clonotype was observed at least ten times. J is TRBJ2-5 and V is TRBV12-5, with a weak D call TRBD2 (7 bases). The CDR3 extends over 14 amino acids. V was cut by 4 bases and J by 3 bases, with 12 bases left in between. Germline CDR1 LGHNT, CDR2 FRNRAP. The CDR3 DNA is TGTGCTAGTGGTTCAGGGGCGGGGGAAGAGACCCAGTACTTC. Translation: CASGSGAGEETQYF.

CDR3 bases: TGTGCCAGCCTACAGACAGGGGGGTACGAGCAGTACTTC. This codes for CASLQTGGYEQYF. The V gene is TRBV6-1, the J gene TRBJ2-7; 9 bases are shared with TRBD1. Per germline, CDR1 MNHNS and CDR2 SASEGT. The trim removed 8 bases at V and 4 bases at J, leaving 6 bases unmatched. The CDR3 is 13 residues long.

This rearrangement joins TRBV28 to TRBJ2-1; D is ambiguous. Germline assignment: CDR1 MDHEN and CDR2 SYDVKM. CDR3 length: 16 amino acids. V was cut by 2 bases and J by 4 bases, with 15 bases left in between. Here the CDR3 reads CASSLLATGYYNEQFF. In nucleotides, the CDR3 is TGTGCCAGCAGTTTACTCGCCACTGGTTATTACAATGAGCAGTTCTTC.

The rearrangement links TRBV7-9 to TRBJ2-3, with 10 positions matching TRBD2. Germline trimming cut 2 bases from V and 5 bases from J; bases unmatched to any gene: 10. Germline CDR1 and CDR2: SEHNR and FQNEAQ (reference sequence). The CDR3 runs to 17 residues. In nucleotides, the CDR3 is TGTGCCAGCAGCTTACGACCTCTAGCGGGAGTTGTAGATACGCAGTATTTT. It codes for CASSLRPLAGVVDTQYF.

This clonotype has ten or more counts. The chain has TRBV28 and TRBJ2-1; 8 nucleotides agree with TRBD1. The germline CDR1 and CDR2 sequences are MDHEN and SYDVKM. J lost 6 bases, V lost 7 bases, and 5 bases had no gene match. This CDR3 is built from 13 residues. CDR3 nucleotide sequence: TGTGCCAGCAACCTGGGACAGGTCAATGAGCAGTTCTTC. Amino acids: CASNLGQVNEQFF.

Ten or more counts support this clonotype. The chain uses TRBV20-1 and TRBJ1-1; the D gene is possibly TRBD1 (6 bases). CDR3 length: 13 amino acids. Germline V gene data show CDR1 as DFQATT and CDR2 as SNEGSKA (reference sequence). V lost 0 bases and J lost 6, with 11 bases in between. The CDR3 is CSARDRGGPEAFF. CDR3 bases: TGCAGTGCTAGAGACAGGGGAGGGCCTGAAGCTTTCTTT.